The clone carrying this TCR beta chain occurred many times. The antigen remains unidentified. The data were taken from a study of T cells in Graves' hyperthyroidism and ophthalmopathy. If no ophthalmopathy progression occurred within 18 months, Graves' hyperthyroidism was stable. Among the patients, aged 18 to 65, hyperthyroidism was newly diagnosed and had lasted under 2 months. The source of the PBMCs was around 10 ml of fresh peripheral blood. The germline V gene encodes CDR1 SGHNT and CDR2 YENEEA. The CDR3 spans 16 residues. The germline V and J ends were trimmed by 0 bases and 7 bases, with 13 bases remaining between them. General study results and limits: Ophthalmopathy, which appeared later, was predicted by the model a median 6.5 months before onset.

Amplification yielded TCR beta CDR3 regions, with RNA transcripts as the source. The primer set for the first-round RT-PCR of the TCR CDR3 was HTBI. MiXCR, run by TCRdb on the multiplex PCR reads, gives a single entry per CDR3 protein. The table includes hundreds of thousands of distinct CDR3 sequences, over 10% detected once. This chain uses TRBV11-3 with TRBJ1-6, with D maybe TRBD1 (5 bases). The TCR comes from a woman aged 18-29 years with Graves' hyperthyroidism. The sample comprised blood. The CDR3, as DNA: TGTGCCAGCAGCTTAGAAATAAACAGGCCAAATTCACCCCTCCACTTT. It translates to CASSLEINRPNSPLHF.